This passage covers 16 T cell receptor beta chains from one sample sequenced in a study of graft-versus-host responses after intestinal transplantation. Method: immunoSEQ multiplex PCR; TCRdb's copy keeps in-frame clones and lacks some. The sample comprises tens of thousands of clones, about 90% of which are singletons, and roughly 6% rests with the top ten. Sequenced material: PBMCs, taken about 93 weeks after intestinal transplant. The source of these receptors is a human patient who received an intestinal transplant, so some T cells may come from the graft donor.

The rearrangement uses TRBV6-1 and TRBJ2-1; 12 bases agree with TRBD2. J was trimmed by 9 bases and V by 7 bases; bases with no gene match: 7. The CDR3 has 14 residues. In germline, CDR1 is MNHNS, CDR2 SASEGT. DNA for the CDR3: TGTGCCAGCAACCTAGCGGGGGGGCCCGGTGAGCAGTTCTTC. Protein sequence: CASNLAGGPGEQFF.

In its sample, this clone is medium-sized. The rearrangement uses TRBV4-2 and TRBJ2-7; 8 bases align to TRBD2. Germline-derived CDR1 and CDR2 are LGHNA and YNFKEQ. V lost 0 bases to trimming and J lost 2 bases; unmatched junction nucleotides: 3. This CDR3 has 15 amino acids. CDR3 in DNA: TGTGCCAGCAGCCAAGATCGGGGGGGCCCCTACGAGCAGTACTTC. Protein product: CASSQDRGGPYEQYF.

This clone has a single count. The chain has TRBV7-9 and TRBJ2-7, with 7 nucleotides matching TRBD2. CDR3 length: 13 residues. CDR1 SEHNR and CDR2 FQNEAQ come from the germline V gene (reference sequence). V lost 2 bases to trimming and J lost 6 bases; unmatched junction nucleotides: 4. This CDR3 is CASSLPSGVEQYF. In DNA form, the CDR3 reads TGTGCCAGCAGCTTACCAAGCGGGGTCGAGCAGTACTTC. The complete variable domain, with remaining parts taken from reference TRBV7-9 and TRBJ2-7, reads DTGVSQNPRHKITKRGQNVTFRCDPISEHNRLYWYRQTLGQGPEFLTYFQNEAQLEKSRLLSDRFSAERPKGSFSTLEIQRTEQGDSAMYLCASSLPSGVEQYFGPGTRLTVT.

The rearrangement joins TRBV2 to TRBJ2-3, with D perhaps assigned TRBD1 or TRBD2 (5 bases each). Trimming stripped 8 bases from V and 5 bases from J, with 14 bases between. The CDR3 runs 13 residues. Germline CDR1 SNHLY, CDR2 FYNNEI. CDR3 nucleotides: TGTGCCAGCGTTGGAAGGGGAGAAGATACGCAGTATTTT. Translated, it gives CASVGRGEDTQYF.

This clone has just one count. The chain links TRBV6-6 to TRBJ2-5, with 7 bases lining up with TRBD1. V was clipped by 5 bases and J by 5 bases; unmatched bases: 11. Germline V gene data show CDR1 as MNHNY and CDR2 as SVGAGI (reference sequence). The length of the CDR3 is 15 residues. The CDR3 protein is CASSKPDRADETQYF. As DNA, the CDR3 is TGTGCCAGCAGTAAACCCGACAGGGCAGACGAGACCCAGTACTTC.

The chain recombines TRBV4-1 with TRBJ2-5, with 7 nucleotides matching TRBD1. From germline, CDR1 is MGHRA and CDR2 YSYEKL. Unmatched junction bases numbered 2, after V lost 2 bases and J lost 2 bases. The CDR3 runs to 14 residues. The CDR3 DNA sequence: TGCGCCAGCAGCCAACGGACAGGACAAGAGACCCAGTACTTC. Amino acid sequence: CASSQRTGQETQYF.

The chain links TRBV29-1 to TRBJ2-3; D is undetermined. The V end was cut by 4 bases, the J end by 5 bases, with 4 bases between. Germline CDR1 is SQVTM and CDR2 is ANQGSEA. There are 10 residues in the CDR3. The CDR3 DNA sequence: TGCAGCGTTGCGGTAGATACGCAGTATTTT. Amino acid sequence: CSVAVDTQYF.

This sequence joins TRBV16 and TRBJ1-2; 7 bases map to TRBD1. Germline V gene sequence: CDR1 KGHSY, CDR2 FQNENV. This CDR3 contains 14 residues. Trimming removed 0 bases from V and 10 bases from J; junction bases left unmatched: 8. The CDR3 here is CASSQSSDRVAYTF. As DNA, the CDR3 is TGTGCCAGCAGCCAATCCTCCGACAGGGTGGCCTACACCTTC.

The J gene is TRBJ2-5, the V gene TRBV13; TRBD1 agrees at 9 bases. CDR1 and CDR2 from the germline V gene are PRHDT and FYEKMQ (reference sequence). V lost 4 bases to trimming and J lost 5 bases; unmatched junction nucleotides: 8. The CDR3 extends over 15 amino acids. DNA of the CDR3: TGTGCCAGCAGCTCCCGGGGACAGGGTACGGAGACCCAGTACTTC. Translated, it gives CASSSRGQGTETQYF. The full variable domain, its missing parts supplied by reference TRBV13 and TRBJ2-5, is AAGVIQSPRHLIKEKRETATLKCYPIPRHDTVYWYQQGPGQDPQFLISFYEKMQSDKGSIPDRFSAQQFSDYHSELNMSSLELGDSALYFCASSSRGQGTETQYFGPGTRLLVL.

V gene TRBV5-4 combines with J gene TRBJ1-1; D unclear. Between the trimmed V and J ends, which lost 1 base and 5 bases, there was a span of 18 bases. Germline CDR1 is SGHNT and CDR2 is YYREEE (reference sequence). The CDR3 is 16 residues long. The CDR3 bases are TGTGCCAGCAGCTTGTTAGGAGGAGGTGGACCTACTGAAGCTTTCTTT. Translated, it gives CASSLLGGGGPTEAFF.

The DNA for the CDR3 is TGTGCCAGCAGCTCCGGGACAGGGCCCTACGAGCAGTACTTC. It is translated as CASSSGTGPYEQYF. The chain is built from TRBV11-3 and TRBJ2-7; 9 positions match TRBD1. Germline loops: CDR1 SGHNT, CDR2 YENEEA. V shed 4 bases, J shed 2 bases, and the junction held 3 bases outside the gene matches. The CDR3 spans 14 residues. Based on the CDR3 plus reference TRBV11-3 and TRBJ2-7, the full variable domain is EAGVVQSPRYKIIEKKQPVAFWCNPISGHNTLYWYLQNLGQGPELLIRYENEEAVDDSQLPKDRFSAERLKGVDSTLKIQPAELGDSAVYLCASSSGTGPYEQYFGPGTRLTVT.

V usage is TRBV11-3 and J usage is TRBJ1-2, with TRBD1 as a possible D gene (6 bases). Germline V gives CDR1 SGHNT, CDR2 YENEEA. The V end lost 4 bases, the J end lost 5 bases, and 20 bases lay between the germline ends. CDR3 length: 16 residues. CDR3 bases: TGTGCCAGCAGCTCCCCGGGGGGCGGCGGCTTGTATGGCTACACCTTC. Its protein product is CASSSPGGGGLYGYTF.

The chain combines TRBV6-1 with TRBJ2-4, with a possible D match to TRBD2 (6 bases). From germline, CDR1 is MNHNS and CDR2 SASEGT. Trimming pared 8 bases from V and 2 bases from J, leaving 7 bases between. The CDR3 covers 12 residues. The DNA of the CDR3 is TGTGCCAGCGGGAGGTCCAAAAACATTCAGTACTTC. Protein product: CASGRSKNIQYF.

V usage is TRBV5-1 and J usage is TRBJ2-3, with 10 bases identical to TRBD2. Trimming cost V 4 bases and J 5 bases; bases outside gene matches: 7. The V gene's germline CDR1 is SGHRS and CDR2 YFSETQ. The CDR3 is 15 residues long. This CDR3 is CASSVYGLAEDTQYF. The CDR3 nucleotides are TGCGCCAGCAGCGTATATGGACTAGCGGAAGATACGCAGTATTTT. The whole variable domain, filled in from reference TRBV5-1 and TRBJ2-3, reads KAGVTQTPRYLIKTRGQQVTLSCSPISGHRSVSWYQQTPGQGLQFLFEYFSETQRNKGNFPGRFSGRQFSNSRSEMNVSTLELGDSALYLCASSVYGLAEDTQYFGPGTRLTVL.

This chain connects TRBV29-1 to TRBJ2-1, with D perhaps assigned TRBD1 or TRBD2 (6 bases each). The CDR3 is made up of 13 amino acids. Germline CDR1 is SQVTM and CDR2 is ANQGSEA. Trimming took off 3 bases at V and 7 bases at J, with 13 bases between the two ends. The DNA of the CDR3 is TGCAGCGTTGACAGGGGACTGGGGAATGAGCAGTTCTTC. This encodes CSVDRGLGNEQFF.

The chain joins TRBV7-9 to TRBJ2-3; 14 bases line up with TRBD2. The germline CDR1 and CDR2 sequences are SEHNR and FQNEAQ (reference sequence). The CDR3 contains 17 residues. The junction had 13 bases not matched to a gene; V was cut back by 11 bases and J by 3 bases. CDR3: CADSPRTSGGTTDTQYF. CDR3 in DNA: TGTGCCGATAGCCCCCGGACTAGCGGGGGGACGACAGATACGCAGTATTTT.